This T cell receptor beta chain was sequenced during a study of early stage breast cancer tumors. The wider study: Most invasive tumors, about 75% of the 16, were ER+/PR+/HER2-. Study-level findings and limits: Tumors had about 2.3-fold higher T cell density than normal breast. Bulk DNA sequencing of unsorted cells missed chain pairing and markers.

The method was immunoSEQ multiplex PCR; TCRdb's version includes in-frame clones alone and lacks a portion of them. The repertoire has about 9,700 clones, around 76% of them found once; the top ten carry around 9%. Comments on this clone: Its antigen remains unknown.

CDR3 length: 17 amino acids. Trimming cost V 4 bases and J 10 bases; bases outside gene matches: 18. Germline lookup yields CDR1 SNHLY and CDR2 FYNNEI. The chain couples TRBV2 to TRBJ2-1, with TRBD2 identical over 8 bases. The specimen was normal breast tissue next to the tumor. The TCR was taken from a person in their 40s with breast cancer. CDR3 DNA: TGTGCCAGCAGTGGGCAAGGATGGAGCGGGGGAGGTGGGGAGCAGTTCTTC. The encoded protein is CASSGQGWSGGGGEQFF.